The next 23 T cell receptor beta chains were all read from a single sample in a study of Tregs in tolerant kidney transplant recipients. Repertoires were generated with immunoSEQ multiplex PCR, while TCRdb's copy carries only in-frame clones and drops some. This table has 90,000 or so clones, around 94% appearing once. Sequencing was done on a sample of CD8+ T cells from blood. These receptors came from a human donor in good health.

The chain has TRBV7-6 and TRBJ2-6; D is unclear. Germline V gene data show CDR1 as SGHVS and CDR2 as FNYEAQ. This CDR3 has 16 residues. V shed 1 base and J shed 2 bases, with 9 bases lying between them. The CDR3 DNA reads TGTGCCAGCAGCTTAGAGGGCTCCACTGGGGCCAACGTCCTGACTTTC. The encoded protein is CASSLEGSTGANVLTF.

The genes are TRBV2 and TRBJ1-3; D perhaps matches TRBD1 (5 bases). Germline V lookup: CDR1 SNHLY, CDR2 FYNNEI. V was clipped by 2 bases and J by 2 bases, with 16 bases between them. The CDR3 sequence is 17 residues long. For the CDR3, the DNA is TGTGCCAGCAGTGAACTCGGGACGGAGGAGACTGGAAACACCATATATTTT. Protein sequence: CASSELGTEETGNTIYF.

This chain joins TRBV6-5 and TRBJ2-3; 10 positions agree with TRBD1. V was clipped by 6 bases and J by 3 bases; unmatched bases: 6. The length of the CDR3 is 15 residues. The germline V gene encodes CDR1 MNHEY and CDR2 SVGAGI. The CDR3 here is CASSKGQGITDTQYF. CDR3 DNA sequence: TGTGCCAGCAGCAAGGGACAGGGGATTACAGATACGCAGTATTTT.

The chain couples TRBV19 to TRBJ2-1; no reliable D call. Trimming shortened V by 5 bases and J by 10 bases, and 12 bases separated the two germline ends. The CDR3 is 12 residues long. Germline CDR1 LNHDA, CDR2 SQIVND (reference sequence). CDR3 nucleotides: TGTGCCAGTAGTGTGGATACCTACGAGCAGTTCTTC. It yields the protein CASSVDTYEQFF.

The genes are TRBV4-1 and TRBJ1-1; unclear D gene. From germline, CDR1 is MGHRA and CDR2 YSYEKL. This CDR3 has 13 residues. V was pared by 3 bases and J by 5 bases, with 10 bases between. The CDR3 region has the DNA TGCGCCAGCAGCCACGCCGGCAGGACTGAAGCTTTCTTT. Amino acid sequence: CASSHAGRTEAFF.

This rearrangement joins TRBV25-1 to TRBJ2-7, with 7 positions matching TRBD2. CDR1 is MGHDK and CDR2 is SYGVNS in the germline V gene. V gave up 4 bases and J gave up 4 bases; unmatched junction bases: 13. CDR3 length: 16 amino acids. CDR3 coding DNA: TGTGCCAGCAGTGCGGGATTGGCGGGAGTCGGTTACGAGCAGTACTTC. It encodes CASSAGLAGVGYEQYF.

V gene TRBV19 combines with J gene TRBJ2-2, with D hard to call. This CDR3 is 14 amino acids long. The V and J ends lost 6 bases and 1 base respectively, with 9 bases between them. The germline V gene encodes CDR1 LNHDA and CDR2 SQIVND (reference sequence). CDR3 amino acids: CASRQWLNTGELFF. CDR3 DNA sequence: TGTGCCAGTAGACAGTGGTTGAACACCGGGGAGCTGTTTTTT.

The rearrangement joins TRBV9 to TRBJ1-3, with no clear D. CDR1 is SGDLS and CDR2 is YYNGEE in the germline V gene. The ends were cut back, 4 bases at V and 0 bases at J, with 14 bases in the middle. There are 16 residues in the CDR3. In DNA, the CDR3 is TGTGCCAGCAGCCTTAATATCTTGTCCTCTGGAAACACCATATATTTT. This sequence encodes CASSLNILSSGNTIYF.

The V gene is TRBV19, the J gene TRBJ2-4, with a tentative D call TRBD2 (5 bases). Germline V lookup: CDR1 LNHDA, CDR2 SQIVND (reference sequence). This CDR3 region has 13 residues. The V end was cut by 3 bases, the J end by 8 bases, with 11 bases between. CDR3 DNA: TGTGCCAGTAGTATCCCCAACGGGGACATTCAGTACTTC. It is translated as CASSIPNGDIQYF.

The chain couples TRBV30 to TRBJ2-7; D possibly corresponds to TRBD1 (5 bases). The CDR3 spans 17 residues. Trimming cost V 4 bases and J 0 bases, with 22 bases left between them. Per germline, CDR1 GTSNPN and CDR2 SVGIG (reference sequence). The DNA for the CDR3 is TGTGCCTGGACTGGGCCAAGGAGACAGAGATACTCCTACGAGCAGTACTTC. It specifies CAWTGPRRQRYSYEQYF.

This chain connects TRBV11-2 to TRBJ2-1; 8 bases line up with TRBD2. The CDR3 consists of 16 residues. The V gene end was trimmed by 3 bases and the J gene end by 3 bases; junction bases not matched to a gene: 7. In germline, CDR1 is SGHAT, CDR2 FQNNGV. For the CDR3, the DNA is TGTGCCAGCAGCTTTTTTGCGGGGGGAATCTACAATGAGCAGTTCTTC. This encodes CASSFFAGGIYNEQFF. Filled out from reference TRBV11-2 and TRBJ2-1, the complete variable domain reads EAGVAQSPRYKIIEKRQSVAFWCNPISGHATLYWYQQILGQGPKLLIQFQNNGVVDDSQLPKDRFSAERLKGVDSTLKIQPAKLEDSAVYLCASSFFAGGIYNEQFFGPGTRLTVL.

This rearrangement joins TRBV6-1 to TRBJ2-7; TRBD2 is a possible D gene (5 bases). Per germline, CDR1 MNHNS and CDR2 SASEGT. Trimming removed 4 bases from V and 0 bases from J, with 16 bases in between. CDR3 length: 16 residues. Here the CDR3 reads CASSAFGADLSYEQYF. For the CDR3, the DNA is TGTGCCAGCAGTGCCTTCGGAGCGGACCTCTCCTACGAGCAGTACTTC.

The CDR3 sequence: CASSRQEVVTNYGYTF. The CDR3, as DNA: TGTGCCAGCAGCCGTCAGGAGGTGGTAACTAACTATGGCTACACCTTC. The V call is TRBV7-9, the J call TRBJ1-2, with D unclear. Germline CDR1 is SEHNR and CDR2 is FQNEAQ (reference sequence). V dropped 5 bases and J dropped 0 bases, with 16 bases sitting between them. The CDR3 runs 16 residues. Combining the CDR3 with reference TRBV7-9 and TRBJ1-2 gives the whole variable domain DTGVSQNPRHKITKRGQNVTFRCDPISEHNRLYWYRQTLGQGPEFLTYFQNEAQLEKSRLLSDRFSAERPKGSFSTLEIQRTEQGDSAMYLCASSRQEVVTNYGYTFGSGTRLTVV.

The gene calls are TRBV4-1 and TRBJ2-7; tentatively, D is TRBD1 or TRBD2 (5 bases each). V dropped 4 bases and J dropped 2 bases, with 15 bases sitting between them. This CDR3 has 15 residues. Looked up from germline, CDR1 is MGHRA and CDR2 is YSYEKL. The CDR3 region has the DNA TGCGCCAGCAGCCCTCGGGACGGGCCCACCTACGAGCAGTACTTC. This codes for CASSPRDGPTYEQYF.

The chain is built from TRBV10-3 and TRBJ2-7; 9 nucleotides agree with TRBD1. The germline gives CDR1 ENHRY, CDR2 SYGVKD. CDR3 length: 16 amino acids. V was clipped by 3 bases and J by 2 bases; unmatched bases: 8. The CDR3 here is CAISDTRDRVPYEQYF. CDR3 nucleotides: TGTGCCATCAGTGATACCCGGGACAGGGTCCCCTACGAGCAGTACTTC.

This chain joins TRBV4-1 and TRBJ2-3, with 7 bases matching TRBD1. The CDR3 is 17 amino acids. Losses at the gene ends were 4 bases for V and 1 base for J; bases not matched to a gene: 11. Per germline, CDR1 MGHRA and CDR2 YSYEKL. For the CDR3, the DNA is TGCGCCAGCAGCCTCCGATCAGACAGGGCCGGCACAGATACGCAGTATTTT. Residues: CASSLRSDRAGTDTQYF.

The gene calls are TRBV14 and TRBJ2-7, with TRBD2 identical over 8 bases. Germline CDR1 reads SGHDN; CDR2 reads FVKESK. This CDR3 is 17 amino acids long. V shed 4 bases and J 0 bases; nucleotides not matched to a gene: 11. The CDR3 sequence: CASSPPLGAGVSYEQYF. The CDR3 bases are TGTGCCAGCAGCCCCCCCCTAGGAGCGGGAGTCTCCTACGAGCAGTACTTC.

This chain uses TRBV13 with TRBJ2-7, with 9 bases that match TRBD1. The CDR3 runs 15 residues. Per germline, CDR1 PRHDT and CDR2 FYEKMQ (reference sequence). V shed 3 bases and J 6 bases; nucleotides not matched to a gene: 9. The CDR3 DNA reads as TGTGCCAGCAGCTTTGCGGGACAGGGACAGAGCGAGCAGTACTTC. Amino acids: CASSFAGQGQSEQYF. The variable domain in full, with the rest retrieved from reference TRBV13 and TRBJ2-7, is AAGVIQSPRHLIKEKRETATLKCYPIPRHDTVYWYQQGPGQDPQFLISFYEKMQSDKGSIPDRFSAQQFSDYHSELNMSSLELGDSALYFCASSFAGQGQSEQYFGPGTRLTVT.

This clone was picked up one time. V and J are TRBV27 and TRBJ2-5; D perhaps matches TRBD2 (6 bases). The germline CDR1 and CDR2 sequences are MNHEY and SMNVEV (reference sequence). This CDR3 has 14 residues. The V gene lost 3 bases and the J gene lost 4 bases, with 12 bases spanning the gap. The chain's CDR3 is CASSLVGGTETQYF. The CDR3 DNA follows: TGTGCCAGCAGTTTGGTGGGGGGTACAGAGACCCAGTACTTC.

This clone was found a few times. At one boundary the junction diverges from the germline segment, which might be a read error. The CDR3 sequence: CAISEVQGPNTGELFF. CDR3 DNA: TGTGCCATCAGTGAGGTTCAGGGGCCGAACACCGGGGAGCTGTTTTTT. This chain uses TRBV6-1 with TRBJ2-2, with a possible D match to TRBD1 (6 bases). CDR3 length equals 16 residues. Germline V gene sequence: CDR1 MNHNS, CDR2 SASEGT.

This clone showed up just once. The chain is built from TRBV27 and TRBJ2-3, with D hard to call. The V end lost 1 base, the J end lost 2 bases, and 10 bases lay between the germline ends. Germline lookup yields CDR1 MNHEY and CDR2 SMNVEV (reference sequence). CDR3 length: 15 amino acids. Here the CDR3 DNA reads TGTGCCAGCAGTTTATTCTCCCCCCTCACAGATACGCAGTATTTT. It yields the protein CASSLFSPLTDTQYF.

The chain couples TRBV5-1 to TRBJ2-7; D possibly corresponds to TRBD1 (6 bases). The CDR3 runs to 14 residues. Germline V gene lookup returns CDR1 SGHRS and CDR2 YFSETQ. V was cut by 4 bases and J by 2 bases, with 13 bases left in between. The CDR3 reads CASSHGQLTYEQYF. The CDR3 DNA reads TGCGCCAGCAGCCACGGACAGCTTACCTACGAGCAGTACTTC.

The chain recombines TRBV27 with TRBJ2-7, with 7 positions matching TRBD1. The germline V gene encodes CDR1 MNHEY and CDR2 SMNVEV (reference sequence). This CDR3 comprises 13 residues. After removal of 3 bases from V and 5 bases from J, the junction contained 4 bases not matched to a gene. The CDR3 is CASSLGTVNEQYF. The DNA for the CDR3 is TGTGCCAGCAGTTTGGGGACAGTGAACGAGCAGTACTTC.